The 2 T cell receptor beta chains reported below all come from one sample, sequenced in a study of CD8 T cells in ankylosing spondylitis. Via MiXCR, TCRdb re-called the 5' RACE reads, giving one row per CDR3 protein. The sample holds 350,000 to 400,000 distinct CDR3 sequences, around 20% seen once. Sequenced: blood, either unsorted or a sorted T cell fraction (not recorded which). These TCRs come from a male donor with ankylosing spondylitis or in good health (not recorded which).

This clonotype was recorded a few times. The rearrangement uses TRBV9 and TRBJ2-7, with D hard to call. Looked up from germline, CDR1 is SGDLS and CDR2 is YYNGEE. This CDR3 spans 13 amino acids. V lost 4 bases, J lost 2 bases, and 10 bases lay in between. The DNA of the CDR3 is TGTGCCAGCAGCTCAGCGCCCACCTACGAGCAGTACTTC. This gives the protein CASSSAPTYEQYF.

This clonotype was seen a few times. CDR3: CASSTYPETAGGHHGTQYF. CDR3 DNA: TGTGCCAGCAGCACATACCCGGAAACAGCGGGGGGCCACCATGGGACCCAGTACTTC. This sequence joins TRBV11-1 and TRBJ2-5; 9 bases align to TRBD2. The CDR3 has 19 residues. With V trimmed by 5 bases and J by 7 bases, 23 bases remained unmatched. The germline V gene has CDR1 SGHAT and CDR2 FQDESV (reference sequence).